This T cell receptor beta chain was identified in a study of T cell repertoires in cytomegalovirus infection. Study-wide context: Based on public TCR beta signatures, there were indications of CMV infection and of a matching HLA type.

In regard to this clonotype: Germline is not matched at one junction end, which may reflect a read error.

The CDR3 runs to 13 residues. In germline, CDR1 is MDHEN, CDR2 SYDVKM. From the reads, TCRdb called clonotypes with MiXCR, one entry per CDR3 protein. The table shows hundreds of thousands of distinct CDR3 sequences, with roughly a third occurring only once. V and J are TRBV28 and TRBJ2-7, with unresolved D. This TCR was recovered from a human donor in good health (CMV status not recorded). Some clones in this sample may be carry-over from other donors' samples. Material: PBMCs. The CDR3: CASASSSSYEQYF. Written as DNA, the CDR3 is TGCGCCTCGGCATCGAGCAGCTCCTACGAGCAGTACTTC. Based on the CDR3 plus reference TRBV28 and TRBJ2-7, the full variable domain is DVKVTQSSRYLVKRTGEKVFLECVQDMDHENMFWYRQDPGLGLRLIYFSYDVKMKEKGDIPEGYSVSREKKERFSLILESASTNQTSMYLCASASSSSYEQYFGPGTRLTVT.